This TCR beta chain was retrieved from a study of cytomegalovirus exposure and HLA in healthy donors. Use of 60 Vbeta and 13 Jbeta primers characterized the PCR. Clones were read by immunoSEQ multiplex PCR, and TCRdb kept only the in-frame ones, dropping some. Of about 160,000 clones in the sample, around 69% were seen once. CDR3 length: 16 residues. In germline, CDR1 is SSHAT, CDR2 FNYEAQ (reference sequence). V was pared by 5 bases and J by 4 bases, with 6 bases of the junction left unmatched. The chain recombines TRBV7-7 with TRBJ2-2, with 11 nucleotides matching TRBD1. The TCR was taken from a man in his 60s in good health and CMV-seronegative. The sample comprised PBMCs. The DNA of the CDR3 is TGTGCCAGCAGCCCCCGGACAGGGGGCTCCACCGGGGAGCTGTTTTTT. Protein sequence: CASSPRTGGSTGELFF. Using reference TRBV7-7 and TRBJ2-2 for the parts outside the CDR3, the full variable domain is GAGVSQSPRYKVTKRGQDVTLRCDPISSHATLYWYQQALGQGPEFLTYFNYEAQPDKSGLPSDRFSAERPEGSISTLTIQRTEQRDSAMYRCASSPRTGGSTGELFFGEGSRLTVL.